This TCR beta chain was obtained from a study of blood T cell repertoires in COVID-19. Measured with immunoSEQ multiplex PCR; TCRdb has only the in-frame clones, and not every one. Of about 95,000 clones listed, roughly four fifths are singletons. CDR3 length: 12 amino acids. Germline V gene sequence: CDR1 ENHRY, CDR2 SYGVKD. V was pared by 6 bases and J by 0 bases, with 3 bases between. The gene calls are TRBV10-3 and TRBJ1-3; D is unclear. The clonotype comes from a human donor in a cohort sampled during active COVID-19. Sequences were obtained from peripheral blood. The CDR3 region is CAISSSGNTIYF. The CDR3 coding sequence is TGTGCCATCAGCAGCTCTGGAAACACCATATATTTT.